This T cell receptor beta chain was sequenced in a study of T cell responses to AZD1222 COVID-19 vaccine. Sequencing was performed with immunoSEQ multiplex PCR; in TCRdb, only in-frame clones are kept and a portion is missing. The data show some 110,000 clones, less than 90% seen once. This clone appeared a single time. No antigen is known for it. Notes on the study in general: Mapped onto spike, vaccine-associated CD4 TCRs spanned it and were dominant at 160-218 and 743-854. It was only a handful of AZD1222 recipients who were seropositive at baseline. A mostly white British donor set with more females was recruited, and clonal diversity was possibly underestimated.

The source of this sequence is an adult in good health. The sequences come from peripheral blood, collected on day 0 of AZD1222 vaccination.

For the CDR3, the DNA is TGTGCCAGCAGTTTGGAACATCAGTCCTACAATGAGCAGTTCTTC. This translates into CASSLEHQSYNEQFF. The genes are TRBV27 and TRBJ2-1, with D uncertain. CDR1 is MNHEY and CDR2 is SMNVEV in the germline V gene (reference sequence). The length of the CDR3 is 15 residues. V lost 3 bases and J 1 base, leaving 10 bases between the germline ends.